The rows below give T cell receptor beta chains drawn from one sample of a study of identical twins. MiXCR, run by TCRdb on the 5' RACE reads, gives a single entry per CDR3 protein. The sample consists of 430,000 or so distinct CDR3 sequences, less than 25% of them appearing once. These same data were also listed under a study on T cells expressing NK-cell markers.

The sequenced sample was CD4+ T cells sorted from blood. These receptors all come from a woman between 18 and 29 years old in good health. CDR3s include the opening cysteine and the closing phenylalanine or tryptophan. Each record gives: D gene, J gene, V gene, clone size, CDR3 DNA, CDR3 protein. D genes are given only for firm matches. Where a row states a size, it is once, few, many or the class of an expanded clone; other rows omit it.

D: NA; J: TRBJ2-3; V: TRBV20-1; size: NA; DNA: TGCAGTGCTAGAGATCTGACTAGAGGTACAGATACGCAGTATTTT; CDR3: CSARDLTRGTDTQYF
D: TRBD2; J: TRBJ2-1; V: TRBV12-3/TRBV12-4; size: few; DNA: TGTGCAAGCGGGGGTGGCGGGAGCCGAAATGAGCAGTTCTTC; CDR3: CASGGGGSRNEQFF
D: NA; J: TRBJ1-2; V: TRBV7-9; size: many; DNA: TGTGCCAGCAGCTTAGTGGAAGGATCTGGCTACACCTTC; CDR3: CASSLVEGSGYTF
D: NA; J: TRBJ1-3; V: TRBV11-1; size: NA; DNA: TGTGCCAGCAGCTTAGCGCGAACCACCAACTTTTGGTCTCGCCTCTCTGGAAACACCATATATTTT; CDR3: CASSLARTTNFWSRLSGNTIYF
D: NA; J: TRBJ2-1; V: TRBV24-1; size: NA; DNA: TGTGCCACCAGTGTTGGAGGTGAGCAGTTCTTC; CDR3: CATSVGGEQFF
D: NA; J: TRBJ2-4; V: TRBV5-1; size: few; DNA: TGCGCCAGCAGCGTCGGGACTCTCGAAAACATTCAGTACTTC; CDR3: CASSVGTLENIQYF
D: TRBD1; J: TRBJ2-2; V: TRBV12-3/TRBV12-4; size: few; DNA: TGTGCCAGCAGTTCCCGGACAGGGCAAACCGGGGAGCTGTTTTTT; CDR3: CASSSRTGQTGELFF
D: NA; J: TRBJ1-2; V: TRBV19; size: NA; DNA: TGTGCCAGTGCGAGGGGGGGCTCGTCTGGCTACACCTTC; CDR3: CASARGGSSGYTF
D: NA; J: TRBJ2-7; V: TRBV3-1; size: few; DNA: TGTGCCAGCAGCCACGGCGGGGATTACGAGCAGTACTTC; CDR3: CASSHGGDYEQYF
D: NA; J: TRBJ2-5; V: TRBV9; size: NA; DNA: TGTGCCAGCAGCCCACCCCCACCAAGGGAGACCCAGTACTTC; CDR3: CASSPPPPRETQYF
D: TRBD1; J: TRBJ2-7; V: TRBV5-1; size: NA; DNA: TGCGCCAGCAACCGGGACAGGGACTACGAGCAGTACTTC; CDR3: CASNRDRDYEQYF
D: NA; J: TRBJ1-3; V: TRBV3-1; size: few; DNA: TGTGCCAGCAGCCAAGAGGGTAACACCATATATTTT; CDR3: CASSQEGNTIYF
D: TRBD2; J: TRBJ2-3; V: TRBV12-3/TRBV12-4; size: few; DNA: TGTGCGGTAGCGGGGGGGGGTACGCAGTATTTT; CDR3: CAVAGGGTQYF
D: NA; J: TRBJ1-2; V: TRBV6-5; size: many; DNA: TGTGCCAGCAGTTACGGACTTTACTATGGCTACACCTTC; CDR3: CASSYGLYYGYTF
D: NA; J: TRBJ2-3; V: TRBV27; size: NA; DNA: TGTGCCAGCTGGAGGGCACCTAGCACAGATACGCAGTATTTT; CDR3: CASWRAPSTDTQYF
D: TRBD2; J: TRBJ2-5; V: TRBV20-1; size: few; DNA: TGCAGTGCTAGAGATGCCACTAGCGTTACCCTAGGGACCCAGTACTTC; CDR3: CSARDATSVTLGTQYF
D: TRBD2; J: TRBJ2-5; V: TRBV20-1; size: NA; DNA: TGCAGTGCCCCGACTAGCGGGGGACCTCAAGAGACCCAGTACTTC; CDR3: CSAPTSGGPQETQYF
D: NA; J: TRBJ2-7; V: TRBV11-3; size: NA; DNA: TGTGCCAGCAGCTTATTGGGTGGCACCACCTACGAGCAGTACTTC; CDR3: CASSLLGGTTYEQYF
D: NA; J: TRBJ2-1; V: TRBV7-2; size: few; DNA: TGTGCCAGCACCCCAGGCGGGTCACGCAATGAGCAGTTCTTC; CDR3: CASTPGGSRNEQFF
D: TRBD2; J: TRBJ2-2; V: TRBV5-1; size: NA; DNA: TGCGCCAGCACGGGGGGGCAAGGCACCGGGGAGCTGTTTTTT; CDR3: CASTGGQGTGELFF
D: TRBD2; J: TRBJ2-1; V: TRBV10-3; size: many; DNA: TGTGCCATCAGTGAAACCCTGACTAGCGGGAGGTACAATGAGCAGTTCTTC; CDR3: CAISETLTSGRYNEQFF
D: NA; J: TRBJ2-2; V: TRBV27; size: few; DNA: TGTGCCAGCAGTTTAACCCCGTCCTCTACCGGGGAGCTGTTTTTT; CDR3: CASSLTPSSTGELFF
D: NA; J: TRBJ1-2; V: TRBV25-1; size: NA; DNA: TGTGCCAGCAGTGAAGCAGGGGAGGACTATGGCTACACCTTC; CDR3: CASSEAGEDYGYTF
D: TRBD1; J: TRBJ2-3; V: TRBV20-1; size: few; DNA: TGCAGTGCTAAAGCCAAAAACAGGGGGACGAAAGATACGCAGTATTTT; CDR3: CSAKAKNRGTKDTQYF
D: TRBD2; J: TRBJ2-1; V: TRBV3-1; size: few; DNA: TGTGCCAGCAGCTCAAGAGGCGGGGGGGCTCGTGAGCAGTTCTTC; CDR3: CASSSRGGGAREQFF
D: NA; J: TRBJ1-1; V: TRBV7-9; size: NA; DNA: TGTGCCAGCAGCTTAGGGACATCTGCTTTCTTT; CDR3: CASSLGTSAFF
D: TRBD1; J: TRBJ2-7; V: TRBV5-1; size: few; DNA: TGCGCCAGCAGCTCCGGGACAGCAGCCTACGAGCAGTACTTC; CDR3: CASSSGTAAYEQYF
D: NA; J: TRBJ2-1; V: TRBV6-2/TRBV6-3; size: NA; DNA: TGTGCCAGCAGACCCGGACGAGACTTCAATGAGCAGTTCTTC; CDR3: CASRPGRDFNEQFF
D: NA; J: TRBJ2-1; V: TRBV12-3/TRBV12-4; size: NA; DNA: TGTGCCAGCAGTAAACACGGACTTCGCAATGAGCAGTTCTTC; CDR3: CASSKHGLRNEQFF
D: TRBD1; J: TRBJ1-2; V: TRBV6-1; size: NA; DNA: TGTGCCAGCAGGTCCGGGACAGGGGCCGCTAGTGGAGGCTACACCTTC; CDR3: CASRSGTGAASGGYTF
D: TRBD1; J: TRBJ1-2; V: TRBV20-1; size: NA; DNA: TGCAGTGCATCCCAGGGGGCGGGCGGCTACACCTTC; CDR3: CSASQGAGGYTF
D: NA; J: TRBJ1-1; V: TRBV6-1; size: few; DNA: TGTGCCAGCAGGACCGCCGGGGGGACTGAAGCTTTCTTT; CDR3: CASRTAGGTEAFF
D: NA; J: TRBJ1-2; V: TRBV12-3/TRBV12-4; size: few; DNA: TGTGCCAGCAGCTCCCCGCGGGCTGACTATGGCTACACCTTC; CDR3: CASSSPRADYGYTF
D: NA; J: TRBJ2-7; V: TRBV20-1; size: NA; DNA: TGCAGTGCTAGCGCCCGGGTCCACGAGCAGTACTTC; CDR3: CSASARVHEQYF
D: TRBD2; J: TRBJ2-4; V: TRBV5-1; size: few; DNA: TGCGCCAGCGCAAACGGGGGGGCCAAAAACATTCAGTACTTC; CDR3: CASANGGAKNIQYF
D: NA; J: TRBJ1-2; V: TRBV20-1; size: NA; DNA: TGCAGTGCTAGATACGCCTCTCCTTACTATGGCTACACCTTC; CDR3: CSARYASPYYGYTF
D: NA; J: TRBJ2-7; V: TRBV12-3/TRBV12-4; size: few; DNA: TGTGCCAGCAGGACTGGAAGGGGCGAGCAGTACTTC; CDR3: CASRTGRGEQYF
D: NA; J: TRBJ2-1; V: TRBV11-1; size: NA; DNA: TGTGCCACTCCGATAAAAACCGGACTACCAAGCTCCTACAATGAGCAGTTCTTC; CDR3: CATPIKTGLPSSYNEQFF
D: TRBD1; J: TRBJ2-7; V: TRBV10-3; size: few; DNA: TGTGCCATCGGCGAGGGACAGGGATGGGCCTACGAGCAGTACTTC; CDR3: CAIGEGQGWAYEQYF
D: TRBD1; J: TRBJ2-3; V: TRBV12-5; size: few; DNA: TGTGCTAGTGGTTTGGCCCGAACAGGGGGCAACACAGATACGCAGTATTTT; CDR3: CASGLARTGGNTDTQYF
D: NA; J: TRBJ2-7; V: TRBV7-2; size: few; DNA: TGTGCCAGCAGCGTCCACTCGGCGGGGTCAACCTACGAGCAGTACTTC; CDR3: CASSVHSAGSTYEQYF
D: NA; J: TRBJ2-4; V: TRBV6-2/TRBV6-3; size: NA; DNA: TGTGCCAGCAAGGCGACGGCCAAAAACATTCAGTACTTC; CDR3: CASKATAKNIQYF
D: TRBD2; J: TRBJ2-5; V: TRBV6-5; size: once; DNA: TGTGCCAGCAGCGCGGGAGTGACCCAGTACTTC; CDR3: CASSAGVTQYF
D: NA; J: TRBJ2-1; V: TRBV3-1; size: few; DNA: TGTGCCAGCAGCCACTTTGAGAACAATGAGCAGTTCTTC; CDR3: CASSHFENNEQFF
D: TRBD1; J: TRBJ1-2; V: TRBV18; size: NA; DNA: TGTGCCAGCTCACCACCCTTAGGACAGGGGACTGGCTACACCTTC; CDR3: CASSPPLGQGTGYTF
D: NA; J: TRBJ2-7; V: TRBV3-1; size: NA; DNA: TGTGCCAGCAGCCAAGCGGGAGTGGACGAGCAGTACTTC; CDR3: CASSQAGVDEQYF
D: NA; J: TRBJ2-7; V: TRBV20-1; size: few; DNA: TGCAGTGCTAGAGGGGTAGCACTCTCCTACGAGCAGTACTTC; CDR3: CSARGVALSYEQYF
D: NA; J: TRBJ2-2; V: TRBV7-6; size: NA; DNA: TGTGCCAGCAGCTTAGTTACAGGAAGTACCGGGGAGCTGTTTTTT; CDR3: CASSLVTGSTGELFF
D: NA; J: TRBJ2-1; V: TRBV6-1; size: NA; DNA: TGTGCCAGCAGCCCCAACAGCGGAAACTACAATGAGCAGTTCTTC; CDR3: CASSPNSGNYNEQFF